This entry is about one T cell receptor beta chain. This sample was included in a study of blood T cell repertoires in COVID-19. About the study: Sources were T cells, B-cell-depleted T cells, or PBMCs; the material itself was cDNA or gDNA.

V shed 10 bases and J 5 bases; nucleotides not matched to a gene: 2. The germline V gene has CDR1 MDHEN and CDR2 SYDVKM. The CDR3 runs to 12 residues. The method was immunoSEQ multiplex PCR; TCRdb's version includes in-frame clones alone and lacks a portion of them. The sample shows about 58,000 clones, 85% to 90% of them seen only once. This sequence joins TRBV28 and TRBJ2-5; 12 bases are a match to TRBD2. Material for sequencing was peripheral blood. The sequence was obtained from a man between 35 and 55 years old with active COVID-19. DNA of the CDR3: TGTGCCAAGACTAGCGGGAGTGAGACCCAGTACTTC. Its protein is CAKTSGSETQYF.